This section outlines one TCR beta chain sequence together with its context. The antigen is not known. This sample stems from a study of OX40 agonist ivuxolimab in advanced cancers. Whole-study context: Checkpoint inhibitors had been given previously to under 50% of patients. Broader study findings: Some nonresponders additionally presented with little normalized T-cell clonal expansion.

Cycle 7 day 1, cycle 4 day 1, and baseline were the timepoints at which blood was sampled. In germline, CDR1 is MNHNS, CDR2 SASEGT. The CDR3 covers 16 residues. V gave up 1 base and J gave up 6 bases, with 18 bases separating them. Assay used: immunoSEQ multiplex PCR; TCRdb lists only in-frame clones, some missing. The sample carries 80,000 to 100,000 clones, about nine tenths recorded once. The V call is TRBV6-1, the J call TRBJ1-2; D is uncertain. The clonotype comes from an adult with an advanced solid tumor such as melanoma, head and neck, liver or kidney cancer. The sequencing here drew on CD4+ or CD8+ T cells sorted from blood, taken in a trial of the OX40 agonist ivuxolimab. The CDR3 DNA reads TGTGCCAGCAGTGAAGATATAAACCGGGCGAGGAATGGCTACACCTTC. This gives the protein CASSEDINRARNGYTF.